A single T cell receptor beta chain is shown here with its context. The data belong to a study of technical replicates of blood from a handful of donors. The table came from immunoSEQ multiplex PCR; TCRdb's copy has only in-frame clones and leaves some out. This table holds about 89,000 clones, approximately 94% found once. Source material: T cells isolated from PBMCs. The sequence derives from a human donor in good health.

CDR3 loop: CASSLWLNYGYTF. The CDR3 nucleotides read TGTGCCAGCAGCTTATGGCTTAACTATGGCTACACCTTC. The chain carries TRBV5-6 and TRBJ1-2; D remains ambiguous. The germline V and J ends were trimmed by 2 bases and 1 base, with 6 bases remaining between them. Germline CDR1 reads SGHDT; CDR2 reads YYEEEE. CDR3 length equals 13 residues.